This is a list of T cell receptor beta chains from one sample in a study of blood T cell repertoires in COVID-19. Repertoires were generated with immunoSEQ multiplex PCR, while TCRdb's copy carries only in-frame clones and drops some. The sample includes 200,000 to 300,000 clones, about 85% of them seen just once. The sample consisted of peripheral blood. These receptors were taken from a woman in her sixties with active or convalescent COVID-19. Each CDR3 is given with its conserved first and last residue. Each record gives: V gene, CDR3 length, D gene, clone size, J gene, CDR3 DNA, CDR3 protein. A D gene is named only where the DNA matches it firmly. Only some rows state a clone size, as once, few, many or a class for expanded clones.

TRBV5-1,14,-,-,TRBJ1-1,TGCGCCAGCAAAGTAGGGGACTCAATCCCTGAAGCTTTCTTT,CASKVGDSIPEAFF
TRBV5-1,18,TRBD2,-,TRBJ2-1,TGCGCCAGCAGTTCTCCCGGGACTAGCGGGAACCCCTACAATGAGCAGTTCTTC,CASSSPGTSGNPYNEQFF
TRBV30,14,TRBD1,-,TRBJ2-2,TGTGCCAGACAGACAGGGGGCTTTACCGGGGAGCTGTTTTTT,CARQTGGFTGELFF
TRBV30,12,-,-,TRBJ1-4,TGTGCCTGGTGGACAGAGTATGAAAAACTGTTTTTT,CAWWTEYEKLFF
TRBV6-5,14,-,-,TRBJ1-1,TGTGCCAGCATTACCCGCCGGGGATTCACTGAAGCTTTCTTT,CASITRRGFTEAFF
TRBV7-3,13,-,-,TRBJ2-7,TGTGCCAGCAGTTATGCTCTCGGGGACGAGCAGTACTTC,CASSYALGDEQYF
TRBV12-1,16,-,-,TRBJ1-1,TGTGCCAGCAGCTTAGGGGACCGGGGGACGAACACTGAAGCTTTCTTT,CASSLGDRGTNTEAFF
TRBV5-6,15,-,-,TRBJ1-4,TGTGCCAGCAGCTTGGTACAGCCCAATAATGAAAAACTGTTTTTT,CASSLVQPNNEKLFF
TRBV4-1,16,TRBD1,-,TRBJ1-6,TGCGCCAGCAGCTCGACCTTACAGGGGGCTTATTCACCCCTCCACTTT,CASSSTLQGAYSPLHF
TRBV7-9,16,TRBD1,once,TRBJ1-1,TGTGCCAGCAGCCCGGACAGGGTGGTTCTGAACACTGAAGCTTTCTTT,CASSPDRVVLNTEAFF
TRBV5-1,14,TRBD1,-,TRBJ1-1,TGCGCCAGCAGCAGAACAGGGGGAGGCACTGAAGCTTTCTTT,CASSRTGGGTEAFF
TRBV7-9,15,-,-,TRBJ2-5,TGTGCCAGCAGCCGGGTTTTAGACGGAGGAGAGACCCAGTACTTC,CASSRVLDGGETQYF
TRBV9,14,TRBD1,-,TRBJ2-7,TGTGCCAGCAGCGCCAATTCACAGGGGAACGAGCAGTACTTC,CASSANSQGNEQYF
TRBV18,17,TRBD2,-,TRBJ2-3,TGTGCCAGCTCACCAGGGATAGCGGGAGGGCCGCAAGATACGCAGTATTTT,CASSPGIAGGPQDTQYF
TRBV19,13,TRBD2,-,TRBJ2-7,TGTGCCACCAGTGGACTAGTTGGAGACGAGCAGTACTTC,CATSGLVGDEQYF
TRBV6-6,12,TRBD2,-,TRBJ2-7,TGTGCCAGCACAAGGACTAGCGGCGAGCAGTACTTC,CASTRTSGEQYF
TRBV10-2,16,-,-,TRBJ2-2,TGCGCCAGCAGTGCCGCCGGGACACTGAACACCGGGGAGCTGTTTTTT,CASSAAGTLNTGELFF
TRBV5-4,16,-,-,TRBJ2-1,TGTGCCAGCAGCTTGGGTGTAGGGAGCTCCTACAATGAGCAGTTCTTC,CASSLGVGSSYNEQFF
TRBV7-2,13,-,-,TRBJ1-5,TGTGCCAGCAGCTTACATAGCAATCAGCCCCAGCATTTT,CASSLHSNQPQHF
TRBV9,14,TRBD2,once,TRBJ2-1,TGTGCCAGCAGCGCGGTAGCGGGAGTCAATGAGCAGTTCTTC,CASSAVAGVNEQFF
TRBV20-1,15,TRBD2,-,TRBJ2-5,TGCAGTGCTAGTGGGGCTAGCGGGGGACAAGAGACCCAGTACTTC,CSASGASGGQETQYF
TRBV5-1,14,TRBD2,-,TRBJ2-4,TGCGCCAGCAGCCCCGGACTAGCGGAAAACATTCAGTACTTC,CASSPGLAENIQYF
TRBV9,14,TRBD2,-,TRBJ2-1,TGTGCCAGCAGCGCCTCTAGCGGGGTGAATGAGCAGTTCTTC,CASSASSGVNEQFF
TRBV28,14,-,-,TRBJ1-1,TGTGCCAGCCTCATGGGAGGGAGCTACACTGAAGCTTTCTTT,CASLMGGSYTEAFF
TRBV2,14,-,-,TRBJ1-2,TGTGCCAGCAGTGAAGCTGGGGGGTTGTATGGCTACACCTTC,CASSEAGGLYGYTF
TRBV5-6,15,-,once,TRBJ1-5,TGTGCCAGCAGCTTAGGGGCCCGAAGCAATCAGCCCCAGCATTTT,CASSLGARSNQPQHF
TRBV19,20,TRBD1,-,TRBJ1-6,TGTGCCAGTACGGACACCGGGACAGGGACCACAAGCTCCTATAATTCACCCCTCCACTTT,CASTDTGTGTTSSYNSPLHF
TRBV2,12,TRBD1,-,TRBJ1-1,TGTGCCAGCAGCCTGGGACAGTTAGAAGCTTTCTTT,CASSLGQLEAFF
TRBV20-1,15,-,-,TRBJ1-1,TGCAGTGCTAGTAAGGACAGTCCAGTGAACACTGAAGCTTTCTTT,CSASKDSPVNTEAFF
TRBV9,15,TRBD1,-,TRBJ1-5,TGTGCCAGCAGCGGGACAGGGGGAAGCAATCAGCCCCAGCATTTT,CASSGTGGSNQPQHF
TRBV21-1,14,-,-,TRBJ1-5,TGTGCCAGCAGCACCCGAAGTGGCGGTCAGCCCCAGCATTTT,CASSTRSGGQPQHF
TRBV4-1,17,TRBD2,few,TRBJ2-2,TGCGCCAGCAGCCAAGCGCAATTAGCGGGGGACGCCGGGGAGCTGTTTTTT,CASSQAQLAGDAGELFF
TRBV12-5,14,TRBD1,-,TRBJ2-5,TGTGCTAGTGGCACAGGGGGCGCGGGGGAGACCCAGTACTTC,CASGTGGAGETQYF
TRBV13,16,TRBD2,once,TRBJ2-3,TGTGCCAGCAGCCTTGGGGGGGGTGGGAGCACAGATACGCAGTATTTT,CASSLGGGGSTDTQYF
TRBV10-3,16,TRBD1,-,TRBJ1-2,TGTGCCATCAGTCCTCTTGAGGACAGGGGGAACTATGGCTACACCTTC,CAISPLEDRGNYGYTF
TRBV2,15,-,few,TRBJ2-2,TGTGCCAGCAGTTTAGGCAGCGCGAACACCGGGGAGCTGTTTTTT,CASSLGSANTGELFF
TRBV19,14,-,-,TRBJ2-2,TGTGCCAGTAGTCGATACAGAGACGCCGGGGAGCTGTTTTTT,CASSRYRDAGELFF
TRBV11-3,18,TRBD1,few,TRBJ2-1,TGTGCCAGCAGCTTAGGCTGGGAATTACAGGGGATTCGGGATGAGCAGTTCTTC,CASSLGWELQGIRDEQFF
TRBV10-1,14,-,-,TRBJ1-1,TGCGCCAGCAGCCGGACAGCCCTTAACACTGAAGCTTTCTTT,CASSRTALNTEAFF
TRBV6-5,11,-,-,TRBJ1-1,TGTGCCAGCCAGAGGTACACTGAAGCTTTCTTT,CASQRYTEAFF
TRBV11-3,18,-,-,TRBJ2-3,TGTGCCAGCAGCCCTCGGCACAGTGAACAGTGGAGCACAGATACGCAGTATTTT,CASSPRHSEQWSTDTQYF
TRBV18,14,-,-,TRBJ1-1,TGTGCCAGCTCACCACAGGGGTCCCTGACTGAAGCTTTCTTT,CASSPQGSLTEAFF
TRBV5-6,14,-,-,TRBJ2-5,TGTGCCAGCAGACAATCGGGACTCGAAGAGACCCAGTACTTC,CASRQSGLEETQYF
TRBV4-2,14,-,-,TRBJ1-1,TGTGCCAGCACCCGGACACGTCCTACGACTGAAGCTTTCTTT,CASTRTRPTTEAFF
TRBV5-4,14,TRBD1,-,TRBJ2-3,TGTGCCAGCAGCTCGGAACAGGGGACAGATACGCAGTATTTT,CASSSEQGTDTQYF